This T cell receptor beta chain was recorded in a study of cytotoxic CD8 clonotypes in ibrutinib-treated CLL. Study-level background: Partial response was seen in approximately 25 patients and complete response in 2; after median about 68 months, about 15 stayed remitted, roughly twelve progressed. The authors obtained response samples at a median of around eleven months of treatment, range 6 to 36.

On this clone itself: Its antigen is still unknown.

Method: immunoSEQ multiplex PCR; TCRdb's copy keeps in-frame clones and lacks some. The sample has around 310,000 clones, about 80% seen once. The study's findings and limits: Lymph node repertoires were not studied, and sampling times were unmatched. Clonality increased at ibrutinib response and stayed stable in sustained remission. At progression, however, it fell back toward baseline.

Germline V lookup: CDR1 SEHNR, CDR2 FQNEAQ (reference sequence). The CDR3 has 18 residues. V lost 4 bases to trimming and J lost 4 bases; unmatched junction nucleotides: 18. Sample: PBMCs, taken before ibrutinib treatment. The source is a human donor with chronic lymphocytic leukemia. V and J are TRBV7-9 and TRBJ1-1; 7 nucleotides agree with TRBD1. CDR3 sequence (DNA): TGTGCCAGCAGCTCCTTTGGGAGACAGGGCCGTGTTCGCACTGAAGCTTTCTTT. Translation gives CASSSFGRQGRVRTEAFF.